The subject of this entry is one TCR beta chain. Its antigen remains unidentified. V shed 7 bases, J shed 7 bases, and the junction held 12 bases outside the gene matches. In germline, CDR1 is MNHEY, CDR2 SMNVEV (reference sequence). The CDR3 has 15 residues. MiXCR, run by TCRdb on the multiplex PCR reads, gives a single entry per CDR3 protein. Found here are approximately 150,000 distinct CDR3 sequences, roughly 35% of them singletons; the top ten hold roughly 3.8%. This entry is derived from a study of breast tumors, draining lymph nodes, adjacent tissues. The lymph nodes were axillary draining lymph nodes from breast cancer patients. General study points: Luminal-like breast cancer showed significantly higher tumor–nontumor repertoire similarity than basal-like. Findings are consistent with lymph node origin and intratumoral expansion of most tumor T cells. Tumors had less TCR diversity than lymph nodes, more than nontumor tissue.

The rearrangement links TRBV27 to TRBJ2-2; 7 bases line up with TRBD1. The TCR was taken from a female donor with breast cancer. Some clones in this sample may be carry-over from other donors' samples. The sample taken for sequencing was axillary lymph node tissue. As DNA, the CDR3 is TGTGCCAGCAAGGGGGCTATTGGGAGTGGCGGGGAGCTGTTTTTT. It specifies CASKGAIGSGGELFF.